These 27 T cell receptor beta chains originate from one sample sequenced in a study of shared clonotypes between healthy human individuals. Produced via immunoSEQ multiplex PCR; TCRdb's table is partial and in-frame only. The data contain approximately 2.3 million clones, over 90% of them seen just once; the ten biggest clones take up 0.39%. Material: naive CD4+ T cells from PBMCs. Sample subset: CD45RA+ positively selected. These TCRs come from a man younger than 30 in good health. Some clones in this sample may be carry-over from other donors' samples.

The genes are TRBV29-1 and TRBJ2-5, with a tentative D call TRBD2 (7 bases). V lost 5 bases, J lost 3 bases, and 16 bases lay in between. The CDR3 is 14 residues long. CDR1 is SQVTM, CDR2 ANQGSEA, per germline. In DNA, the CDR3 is TGCAGCGTTTGGGGGGGGCAGGTTGAAGAGACCCAGTACTTC. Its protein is CSVWGGQVEETQYF.

The chain's CDR3 is CASSVLDSYGYTF. For the CDR3, the DNA is TGTGCCAGCAGTGTACTCGACAGCTATGGCTACACCTTC. The rearrangement joins TRBV28 to TRBJ1-2, with D tentatively TRBD1 (5 bases). V lost 5 bases and J lost 4, with 11 bases in between. CDR3 length equals 13 residues. Germline loops: CDR1 MDHEN, CDR2 SYDVKM.

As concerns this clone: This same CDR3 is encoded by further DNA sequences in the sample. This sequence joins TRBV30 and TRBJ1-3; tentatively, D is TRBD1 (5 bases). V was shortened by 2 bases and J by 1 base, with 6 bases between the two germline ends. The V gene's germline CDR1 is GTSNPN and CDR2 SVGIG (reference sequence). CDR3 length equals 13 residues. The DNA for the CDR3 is TGTGCCTGGAGTCCAGGGTCTGGAAACACCATATATTTT. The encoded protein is CAWSPGSGNTIYF. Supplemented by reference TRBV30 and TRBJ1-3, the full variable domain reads SQTIHQWPATLVQPVGSPLSLECTVEGTSNPNLYWYRQAAGRGLQLLFYSVGIGQISSEVPQNLSASRPQDRQFILSSKKLLLSDSGFYLCAWSPGSGNTIYFGEGSWLTVV.

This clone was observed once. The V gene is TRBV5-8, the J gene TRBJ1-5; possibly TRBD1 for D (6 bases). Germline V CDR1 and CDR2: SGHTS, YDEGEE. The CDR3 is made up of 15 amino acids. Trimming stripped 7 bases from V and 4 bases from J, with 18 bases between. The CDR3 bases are TGTGCCAGCGTACTCCCCCGGGACACAAATCAGCCCCAGCATTTT. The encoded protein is CASVLPRDTNQPQHF.

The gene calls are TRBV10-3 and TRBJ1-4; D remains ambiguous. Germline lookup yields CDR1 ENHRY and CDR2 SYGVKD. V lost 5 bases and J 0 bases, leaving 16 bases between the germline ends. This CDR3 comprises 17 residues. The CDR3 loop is CAISSSKDSATNEKLFF. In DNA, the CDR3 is TGTGCCATCAGTTCATCGAAGGACTCCGCAACTAATGAAAAACTGTTTTTT.

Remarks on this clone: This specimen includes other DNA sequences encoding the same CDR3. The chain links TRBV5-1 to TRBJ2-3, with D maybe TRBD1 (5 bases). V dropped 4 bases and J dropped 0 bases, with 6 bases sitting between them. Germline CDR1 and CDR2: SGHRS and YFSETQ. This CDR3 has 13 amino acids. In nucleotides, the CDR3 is TGCGCCAGCAGCCCAGGGAGCACAGATACGCAGTATTTT. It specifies CASSPGSTDTQYF. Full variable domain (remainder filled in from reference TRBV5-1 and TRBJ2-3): KAGVTQTPRYLIKTRGQQVTLSCSPISGHRSVSWYQQTPGQGLQFLFEYFSETQRNKGNFPGRFSGRQFSNSRSEMNVSTLELGDSALYLCASSPGSTDTQYFGPGTRLTVL.

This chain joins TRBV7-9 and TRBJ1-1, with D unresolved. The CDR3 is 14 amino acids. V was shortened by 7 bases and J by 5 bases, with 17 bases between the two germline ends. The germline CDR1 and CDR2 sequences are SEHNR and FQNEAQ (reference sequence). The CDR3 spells CASTPMGIGTEAFF. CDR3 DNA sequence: TGTGCCAGCACCCCAATGGGTATAGGAACTGAAGCTTTCTTT.

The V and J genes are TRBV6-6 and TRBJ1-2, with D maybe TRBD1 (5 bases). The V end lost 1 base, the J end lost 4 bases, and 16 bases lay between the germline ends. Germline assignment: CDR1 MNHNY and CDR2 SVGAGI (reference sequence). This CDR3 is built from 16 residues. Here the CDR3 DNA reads TGTGCCAGCAGTTACTTACCGGGGGTCGGTGGCTATGGCTACACCTTC. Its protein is CASSYLPGVGGYGYTF.

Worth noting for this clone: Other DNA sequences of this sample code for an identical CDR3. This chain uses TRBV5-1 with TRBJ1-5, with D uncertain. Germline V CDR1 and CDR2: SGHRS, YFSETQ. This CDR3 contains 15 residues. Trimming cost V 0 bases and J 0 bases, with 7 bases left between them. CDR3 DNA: TGCGCCAGCAGCTTGGAAGGGATTAGCAATCAGCCCCAGCATTTT. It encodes CASSLEGISNQPQHF.

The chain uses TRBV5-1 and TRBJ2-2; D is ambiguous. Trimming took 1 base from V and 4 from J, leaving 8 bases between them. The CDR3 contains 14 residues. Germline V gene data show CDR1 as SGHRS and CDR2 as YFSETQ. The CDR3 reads CASSLRPRTGELFF. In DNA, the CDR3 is TGCGCCAGCAGCTTGAGGCCCCGCACCGGGGAGCTGTTTTTT.

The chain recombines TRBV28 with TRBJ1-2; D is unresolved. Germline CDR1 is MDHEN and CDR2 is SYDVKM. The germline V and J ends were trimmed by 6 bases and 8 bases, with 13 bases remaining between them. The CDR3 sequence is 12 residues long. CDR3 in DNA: TGTGCCAGCAGCGATCCTGTACAAGGCTACACCTTC. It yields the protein CASSDPVQGYTF.

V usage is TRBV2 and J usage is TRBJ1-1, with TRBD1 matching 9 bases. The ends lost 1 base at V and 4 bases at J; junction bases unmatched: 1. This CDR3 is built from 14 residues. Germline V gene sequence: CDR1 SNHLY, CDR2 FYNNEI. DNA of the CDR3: TGTGCCAGCAGTGAAGAGACAGGGGGCACTGAAGCTTTCTTT. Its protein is CASSEETGGTEAFF.

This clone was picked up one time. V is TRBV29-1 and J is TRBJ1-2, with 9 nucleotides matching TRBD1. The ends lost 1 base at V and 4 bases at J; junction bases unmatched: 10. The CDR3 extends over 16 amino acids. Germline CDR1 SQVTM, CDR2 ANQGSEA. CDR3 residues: CSVEGAGQGSFYGYTF. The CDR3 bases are TGCAGCGTTGAAGGGGCAGGACAGGGGTCCTTCTATGGCTACACCTTC.

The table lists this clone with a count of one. The CDR3 region is CSVNMGTTREQYF. As DNA, the CDR3 is TGCAGCGTTAATATGGGGACCACTCGAGAGCAGTACTTC. This chain links TRBV29-1 with TRBJ2-7; the D call may be TRBD1 or TRBD2 (5 bases each). The CDR3 totals 13 residues. Germline-derived CDR1 and CDR2 are SQVTM and ANQGSEA. V lost 5 bases and J lost 7, with 18 bases in between.

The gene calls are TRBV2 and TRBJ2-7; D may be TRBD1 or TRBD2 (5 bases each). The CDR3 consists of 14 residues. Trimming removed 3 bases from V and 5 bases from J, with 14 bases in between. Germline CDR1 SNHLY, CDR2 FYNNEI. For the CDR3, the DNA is TGTGCCAGCAGTGATGGGACGGGGCAGAACGAGCAGTACTTC. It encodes CASSDGTGQNEQYF. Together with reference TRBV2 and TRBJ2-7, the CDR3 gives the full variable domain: EPEVTQTPSHQVTQMGQEVILRCVPISNHLYFYWYRQILGQKVEFLVSFYNNEISEKSEIFDDQFSVERPDGSNFTLKIRSTKLEDSAMYFCASSDGTGQNEQYFGPGTRLTVT.

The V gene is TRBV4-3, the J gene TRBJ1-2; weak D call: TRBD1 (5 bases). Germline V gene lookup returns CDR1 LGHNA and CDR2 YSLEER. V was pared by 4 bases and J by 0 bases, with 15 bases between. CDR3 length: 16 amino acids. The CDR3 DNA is TGCGCCAGCAGCCTCGCCCATACAGGCGCTAACTATGGCTACACCTTC. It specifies CASSLAHTGANYGYTF.

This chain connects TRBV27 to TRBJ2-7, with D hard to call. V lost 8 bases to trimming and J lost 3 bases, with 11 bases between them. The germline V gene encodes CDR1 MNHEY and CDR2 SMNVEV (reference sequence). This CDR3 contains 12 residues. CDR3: CASGKVLYEQYF. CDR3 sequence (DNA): TGTGCCAGCGGTAAGGTGCTCTACGAGCAGTACTTC.

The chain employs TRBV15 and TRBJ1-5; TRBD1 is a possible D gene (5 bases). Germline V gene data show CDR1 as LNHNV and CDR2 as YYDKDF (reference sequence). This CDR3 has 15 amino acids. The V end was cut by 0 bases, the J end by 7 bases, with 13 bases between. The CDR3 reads CATSRDKGVTQPQHF. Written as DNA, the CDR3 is TGTGCCACCAGCAGAGATAAAGGGGTGACGCAGCCCCAGCATTTT.

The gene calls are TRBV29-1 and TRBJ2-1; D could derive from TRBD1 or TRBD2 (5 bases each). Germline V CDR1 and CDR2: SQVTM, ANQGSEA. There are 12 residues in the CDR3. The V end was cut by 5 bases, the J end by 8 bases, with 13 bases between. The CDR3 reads CSVLGGGHEQFF. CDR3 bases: TGCAGCGTTTTGGGTGGGGGTCATGAGCAGTTCTTC.

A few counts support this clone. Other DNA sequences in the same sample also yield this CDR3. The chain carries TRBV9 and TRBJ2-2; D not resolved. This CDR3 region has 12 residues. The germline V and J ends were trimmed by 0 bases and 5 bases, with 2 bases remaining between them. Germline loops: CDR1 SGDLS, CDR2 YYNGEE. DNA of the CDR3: TGTGCCAGCAGCGTAGTAACCGGGGAGCTGTTTTTT. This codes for CASSVVTGELFF.

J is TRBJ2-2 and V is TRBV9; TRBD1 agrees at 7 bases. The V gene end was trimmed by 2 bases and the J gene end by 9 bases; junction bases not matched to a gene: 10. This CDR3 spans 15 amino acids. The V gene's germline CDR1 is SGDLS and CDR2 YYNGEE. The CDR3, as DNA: TGTGCCAGCAGCGTTGAGTCAGGGGGAATCAGGGAGCTGTTTTTT. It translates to CASSVESGGIRELFF.

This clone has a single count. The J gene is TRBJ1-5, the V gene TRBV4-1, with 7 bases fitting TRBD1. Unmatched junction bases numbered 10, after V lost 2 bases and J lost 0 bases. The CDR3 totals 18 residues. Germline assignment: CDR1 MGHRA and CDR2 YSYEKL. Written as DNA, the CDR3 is TGCGCCAGCAGCCAAACTTTCGACAGGGATTATAGCAATCAGCCCCAGCATTTT. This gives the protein CASSQTFDRDYSNQPQHF.

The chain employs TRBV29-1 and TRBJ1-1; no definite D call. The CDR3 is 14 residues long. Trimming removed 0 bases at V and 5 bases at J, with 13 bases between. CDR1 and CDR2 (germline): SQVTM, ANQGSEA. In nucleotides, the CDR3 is TGCAGCGTTGAAGAGCGAGGCGGGGAAACTGAAGCTTTCTTT. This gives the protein CSVEERGGETEAFF.

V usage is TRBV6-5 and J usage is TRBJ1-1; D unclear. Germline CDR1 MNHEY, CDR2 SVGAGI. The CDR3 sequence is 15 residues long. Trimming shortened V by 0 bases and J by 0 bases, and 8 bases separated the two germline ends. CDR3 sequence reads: CASSYSLSVNTEAFF. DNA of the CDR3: TGTGCCAGCAGTTACTCGTTGTCAGTGAACACTGAAGCTTTCTTT.

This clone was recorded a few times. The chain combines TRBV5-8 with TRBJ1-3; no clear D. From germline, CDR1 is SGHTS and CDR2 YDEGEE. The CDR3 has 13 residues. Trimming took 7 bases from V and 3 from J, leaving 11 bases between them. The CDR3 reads CASGARGGNTIYF. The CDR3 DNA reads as TGTGCCAGCGGAGCCCGGGGTGGAAACACCATATATTTT.

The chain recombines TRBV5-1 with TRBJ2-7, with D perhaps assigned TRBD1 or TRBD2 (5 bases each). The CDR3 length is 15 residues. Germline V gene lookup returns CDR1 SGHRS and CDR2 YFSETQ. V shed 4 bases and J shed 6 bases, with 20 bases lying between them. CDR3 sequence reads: CASSRDRPPRGEQYF. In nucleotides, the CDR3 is TGCGCCAGCAGCCGTGACAGACCGCCCCGGGGCGAGCAGTACTTC. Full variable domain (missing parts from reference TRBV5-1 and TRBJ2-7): KAGVTQTPRYLIKTRGQQVTLSCSPISGHRSVSWYQQTPGQGLQFLFEYFSETQRNKGNFPGRFSGRQFSNSRSEMNVSTLELGDSALYLCASSRDRPPRGEQYFGPGTRLTVT.

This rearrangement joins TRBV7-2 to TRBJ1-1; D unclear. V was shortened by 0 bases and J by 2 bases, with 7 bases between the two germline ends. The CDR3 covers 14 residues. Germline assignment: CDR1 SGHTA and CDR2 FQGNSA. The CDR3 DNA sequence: TGTGCCAGCAGCTTAGCCCCACATAACACTGAAGCTTTCTTT. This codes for CASSLAPHNTEAFF.